This T cell receptor beta chain was sequenced for a study of tumor-infiltrating lymphocytes in primary liver carcinoma (dated by TCRdb to about 2017). Context from the whole study: Of the five patients (three men and two women, aged 30 to 69 years), four had hepatocellular carcinoma and one had combined HCC and intrahepatic cholangiocarcinoma. Across five regions of each liver tumor, along with adjacent normal tissue and blood, the study brought together TCRbeta repertoire sequencing, expression microarrays and whole-exome sequencing. To link TCRbeta repertoire diversity to the local molecular phenotype, the 20 to 25 tumor region samples were profiled with Agilent mRNA microarrays. The five patients had tumors of stage T1-T3 N0M0, with maximum diameters ranging from about 4 to 11 cm. Samples yielded roughly 3.5 to 8 million productive TCRbeta reads; read depth did not differ significantly between tissue types. TCRbeta repertoire sequencing covered 35 specimens from 5 patients: approximately 25 tumor regions, 5 adjacent noncancerous liver tissues and 5 peripheral blood samples. High reproducibility was observed for the technical replicate repertoires, with mean shared-clone rates approximately 0.9 and correlation coefficients above 0.95.

Total RNA and DNA were co-extracted from about 19-30 mg of bulk tissue with the AllPrep DNA/RNA mini kit, without cell sorting. Between November 2015 and 2016, a handful of patients in China with histopathologically diagnosed primary liver carcinoma had their tumors surgically resected. At the time of sampling, the patients were treatment-naive and had chronic HBV infection. Five spatially separated regions were sampled from each tumor: the superior, inferior, left-lateral and right-lateral poles, plus the tumor centre. More than 80% viable tumor cells were found by histology in every tumor sample. Each fresh piece of tumor and adjacent tissue was cut in two, with one half stored in RNAlater at -80 degrees C and the other half sent for histology. Starting from approximately 460 ng total RNA, TCRbeta-specific cDNA was produced by reverse transcription with a constant-region primer and ProtoScript II reverse transcriptase. The TCRbeta libraries were prepared through three rounds of nested multiplex PCR following a slightly modified ARM-PCR procedure. Multiplex TRBV1-TRBV30 forward primers and a Cbeta reverse primer were used in the first two PCR rounds, each of which was run for around 10 cycles. Sample barcodes and Illumina adapters were added in a final 25-cycle PCR with Deep VentR polymerase. Before sequencing, amplicons of 200-500 bp were purified from gel using a QIAquick gel extraction kit. TCRbeta amplicons were sequenced on an Illumina HiSeq 2500 with 250-bp paired-end reads. Per the authors' processing: Reads were quality-trimmed with Trimmomatic v0.33, and paired reads were merged with FLASH v1.2.11 to recover full CDR3 sequences. V, D and J germline segments were assigned to the rearranged TCRbeta sequences by MiGEC v1.2.1b. Clonotype statistics and Shannon-Wiener diversity indices were computed with VDJtools v1.0.0. Except for diversity analysis, only each sample's 250 most abundant clonotypes were used in subsequent analyses to reduce sampling bias. Clones were called with MiXCR by TCRdb after fastp trimmed the public reads at Q25, and only in-frame beta chains were retained. Rows merge per CDR3 protein into single entries with the most common DNA and genes. The V and J calls were determined by TCRdb, not by the authors. The sample table shows about 60,000 distinct CDR3 sequences, and about 71% are seen once. The ten largest clones represent around 44% of the sample.

This clonotype has more than one count but fewer than ten. Its antigen target is currently unknown. The record has no base qualities; no much larger clone is one base away. The research as a whole found: The study included only four to six patients, and the authors note findings should be validated in a larger study. Just about 8-25% of top clones turned up in all five regions of a tumor, which suggests spatial heterogeneity among tumor-infiltrating T cells. The top 250 clones made up a significantly larger repertoire fraction in tumors than in blood (p = 0.039). Since the samples were bulk and unsorted, there was no way to compare CD4+ and CD8+ T cell repertoires. Repertoire overlap was found to be higher between tumor regions (mean approximately 35%) than between tumor-adjacent (around 17%) or tumor-blood (about 14%) pairs, consistent with antigen-driven expansion. Only the TCR beta chain was sequenced, so true repertoire diversity is likely underestimated because unpaired alpha chains were not captured.

V loses 6 bases, J loses 10 bases, and the germline ends lie 19 bases apart. The CDR3 starts with the cysteine, ends with the phenylalanine, and has 12 residues. Only the CDR3 region is kept as DNA, spanning 36 bases read in frame from base 1. CDR1 and CDR2 were assigned from the germline V gene as SQVTM and ANQGSEA. The receptor was isolated from a man aged 35-49 years with primary liver carcinoma and hepatitis B virus infection. Specimen: liver tumor tissue from sampling region 4. According to the study, the label for this sample's cell subset or site signals: tumor region T4, right-lateral pole. The V and J genes are TRBV29-1 and TRBJ2-7; the D gene could be either TRBD1 or TRBD2, each agreeing at 5 bases. The bases are TGCAGCGTATGGGACGACACGATGGAACAGTACTTC. This gives the protein CSVWDDTMEQYF.